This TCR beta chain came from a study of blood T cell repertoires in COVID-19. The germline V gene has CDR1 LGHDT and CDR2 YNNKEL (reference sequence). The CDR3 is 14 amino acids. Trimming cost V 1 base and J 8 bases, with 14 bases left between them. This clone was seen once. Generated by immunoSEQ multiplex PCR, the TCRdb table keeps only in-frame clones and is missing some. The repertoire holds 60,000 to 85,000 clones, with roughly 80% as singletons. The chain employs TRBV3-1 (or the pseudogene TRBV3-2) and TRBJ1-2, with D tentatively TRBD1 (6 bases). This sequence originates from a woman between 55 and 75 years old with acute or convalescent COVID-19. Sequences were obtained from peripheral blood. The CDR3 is CASSQVAGVGGYTF. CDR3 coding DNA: TGTGCCAGCAGCCAAGTGGCAGGGGTAGGCGGCTACACCTTC.